This T cell receptor delta chain emerged from a study of DNA immune sequencing with unique molecular identifiers (dated by TCRdb to about 2020). As for the study more broadly: Immunomagnetic cell separation was used to enrich gammadelta T cells from buffy coats, and the genomic DNA of the enriched gammadelta T cells was sequenced. Fluorescence-activated cell sorting was used to enrich gammadelta T cells from the PBMC of 10 healthy individuals. To compare enriched with non-enriched material, roughly 100 ng of enriched gammadelta T-cell DNA and 0.8 to 1 ug of non-enriched PBMC DNA were sequenced. The study developed and validated an ultrasensitive DNA-based TRD repertoire sequencing method using PCR-introduced unique molecular identifiers. Validation of the method was performed on synthetic reference molecules and on blood samples from healthy individuals. Healthy individuals were used as donors, and sorted peripheral blood gammadelta T cells were profiled from around ten of these donors. Results and caveats for the whole study, not just this receptor: Novel TRD sequences not targeted by the primers cannot be detected by the primer-based approach. Among clonotypes in healthy donors, TRDV2 paired with TRDJ1 was identified as the most common TRD rearrangement. Healthy donors differed in TRD repertoire diversity, and several donors were highly oligoclonal, meaning the top 5 clonotypes made up more than half of productive molecules.

This clone was recorded many times. What antigen it recognizes has not been identified. No much larger clonotype is one base removed from it; base qualities were not supplied. The method behind the library was multiplex PCR. Genomic DNA was amplified with a 32-plex assay using primers for all 8 TRDV and 4 TRDJ genes covering the CDR3. During three to four cycles of barcoding PCR, a 12-nucleotide UMI was attached, and a second PCR using Illumina adapter primers followed. AMPure XP beads were used to purify the libraries, and library quality was checked on a Fragment Analyzer using the HS NGS Fragment kit. An Illumina MiniSeq mid-output kit with approximately 21% PhiX and 150 cycles of paired-end reads was used for sequencing. Per the source publication's procedure: MIGEC version 1.2.9 was used to process reads, grouping reads by UMI and building error-corrected consensus sequences. For post-processing, modified scripts from VDJtools version 1.2.1 were used together with the tcR R package. Clones were re-identified by TCRdb from the public reads with CATT, and rows with the same DNA were merged. It is TCRdb's table, rather than the study itself, that gives the V and J calls and clone size. The sample table records 4,500 to 6,000 delta-chain clones; over 10% of these occur just once. The ten biggest clones cover under 60% of the sample.

CDR1 and CDR2 (GEAIGNYY, EKD) derive from the germline V gene. V has 3 bases trimmed and J has 5 bases trimmed; junction bases matching no gene number 6. The CDR3 covers 15 residues, taking in both the cysteine and the phenylalanine. Of the read, only the CDR3 DNA is kept; its 45 bases are in frame from base 1. The V gene is TRDV2 and the J gene is TRDJ2; a stretch of 9 junction bases matches TRDD3. Sequences were obtained from gamma-delta T cells enriched from blood buffy coat, or unenriched PBMCs (not recorded which). The source is a human donor in good health. The CDR3 region has the sequence CACDPLLGETAQLFF. In nucleotide form, the sequence is TGTGCCTGTGACCCTTTACTGGGGGAAACAGCACAACTCTTCTTT.